A single sample gave rise to the 31 T cell receptor beta chains below, sequenced in a study of spatial heterogeneity in lung cancer (dated by TCRdb to the late 2010s). Overall study results and their limits: The tumor nonsynonymous mutation count correlated with the number of expanded alpha and beta TCRs within the tumor.

Library prep was done by 5' RACE. TCRdb names NextSeq 500 as the instrument used. The public reads were quality trimmed at Q25 with fastp and then assembled into clones with MiXCR by TCRdb, keeping productive beta chains. Rows with one shared CDR3 protein collapse into an entry with the most common genes and DNA. A total of 1,000 to 1,500 distinct CDR3 sequences appear in this sample, approximately 14% of them only once. The top ten clonotypes cover around 34% of the sample. In light of the paper, this sample's time point label describes: sample taken at primary tumor resection. No antigen has been assigned to these receptors. Sample: lung tumor tissue, taken at surgery. The receptors come from a male donor with early-stage non-small cell lung cancer.

This clonotype is classed as medium-sized. The library was designed around alpha chains, so this beta chain is a stray read whose abundance carries little weight. The rearrangement links TRBV6-5 to TRBJ1-2; 9 positions agree with TRBD1. The CDR3 is 14 amino acids. J lost 7 bases, V lost 6 bases, and 9 bases had no gene match. Germline CDR1 is MNHEY and CDR2 is SVGAGI. The CDR3 DNA reads as TGTGCCAGCAGCCGACAGGGGGTAGGAGGTGGCTACACCTTC. Translating it yields CASSRQGVGGGYTF.

This clonotype rates as medium-sized. The size of this beta chain means little, since it is a stray read in a library made for alpha chains. V usage is TRBV11-3 and J usage is TRBJ2-1; no clear D. Germline V CDR1 and CDR2: SGHNT, YENEEA. The CDR3 consists of 12 residues. Trimming took off 4 bases at V and 6 bases at J, with 7 bases between the two ends. The CDR3 reads CASSSWVNEQFF. The CDR3 DNA reads TGTGCCAGCAGCTCTTGGGTCAATGAGCAGTTCTTC.

This clonotype was picked up many times. Being off target in a library aimed at alpha chains, this beta chain has a size of little meaning. The J gene is TRBJ2-1, the V gene TRBV12-3 or TRBV12-4; 9 bases fit TRBD2. Unmatched junction bases numbered 7, after V lost 1 base and J lost 9 bases. The CDR3 consists of 15 residues. The CDR3 is CASSLGLAARGEQFF. In DNA, the CDR3 is TGTGCCAGCAGTTTAGGACTAGCGGCTAGGGGTGAGCAGTTCTTC.

This clonotype counts as medium-sized. The library was built for alpha chains, so this beta chain is an off-target read and its size means little. The rearrangement joins TRBV20-1 to TRBJ2-5, with a weak D call TRBD2 (6 bases). With 0 bases removed from V and 9 bases from J, the gap between germline ends came to 8 bases. CDR3 length: 11 residues. Looked up from germline, CDR1 is DFQATT and CDR2 is SNEGSKA (reference sequence). The CDR3 protein is CSARDRRAQYF. CDR3 DNA sequence: TGCAGTGCTAGAGACAGGAGGGCCCAGTACTTC.

By share of the sample, this clonotype is medium-sized. This beta chain is an off-target read within a library intended for alpha chains, so its frequency means little. The chain is built from TRBV7-8 and TRBJ1-1; a weak D match, TRBD1 (5 bases). Trimming took 8 bases from V and 3 from J, leaving 13 bases between them. This CDR3 spans 13 amino acids. Germline V gene lookup returns CDR1 SGHVS and CDR2 FQNEAQ. The CDR3 DNA is TGTGCCAGCGGTGAAGGGGAGTACACTGAAGCTTTCTTT. Translating it yields CASGEGEYTEAFF. Drawing the rest from reference TRBV7-8 and TRBJ1-1, the complete variable domain is GAGVSQSPRYKVAKRGQDVALRCDPISGHVSLFWYQQALGQGPEFLTYFQNEAQLDKSGLPSDRFFAERPEGSVSTLKIQRTQQEDSAVYLCASGEGEYTEAFFGQGTRLTVV.

By share, this clonotype ranks as medium-sized. This beta chain was picked up by a library intended for alpha chains and is off target, so its count carries little meaning. The rearrangement joins TRBV11-1 to TRBJ2-5; D could derive from TRBD1 or TRBD2 (5 bases each). CDR1 and CDR2 (germline): SGHAT, FQDESV (reference sequence). V lost 1 base, J lost 3 bases, and 18 bases lay in between. CDR3 length equals 17 residues. CDR3 loop: CASSLGILYGAEETQYF. For the CDR3, the DNA is TGTGCCAGCAGCTTAGGGATACTATACGGGGCCGAAGAGACCCAGTACTTC.

This clonotype is categorized as medium-sized. Because the library targeted alpha chains, this beta chain is an off-target read whose size means little. The rearrangement joins TRBV20-1 to TRBJ2-7, with D unclear. Germline loops: CDR1 DFQATT, CDR2 SNEGSKA (reference sequence). The CDR3 is 12 amino acids. Trimming removed 6 bases at V and 5 bases at J, with 14 bases between. The CDR3 is CSASSNGNEQYF. The CDR3 bases are TGCAGTGCCAGTTCTAATGGTAACGAGCAGTACTTC.

Relative to its sample, this clonotype is medium-sized. In a library made to pick up alpha chains, this beta chain is a stray read with a size that means little. The rearrangement links TRBV4-3 to TRBJ2-2, with D tentatively TRBD1 (6 bases). Germline loops: CDR1 LGHNA, CDR2 YSLEER. Trimming removed 4 bases from V and 3 bases from J, with 12 bases in between. This CDR3 has 15 residues. The CDR3 sequence is CASSLIAGDTGELFF. The CDR3 bases are TGCGCCAGCAGCCTTATAGCAGGGGACACCGGGGAGCTGTTTTTT.

In its sample, this clonotype is large. This beta chain represents an off-target read in a library built for alpha chains; its size is of limited meaning. V gene TRBV4-2 combines with J gene TRBJ2-1; perhaps TRBD2 as D (5 bases). CDR1 is LGHNA and CDR2 is YNFKEQ in the germline V gene. The CDR3 sequence is 13 residues long. With 6 bases removed from V and 3 bases from J, the gap between germline ends came to 9 bases. The CDR3 DNA sequence: TGTGCCAGCAGAGGCGGGTACTACAATGAGCAGTTCTTC. Residues: CASRGGYYNEQFF.

Sample share makes this clonotype medium-sized. This beta chain represents an off-target read in a library built for alpha chains; its size is of limited meaning. This chain links TRBV18 with TRBJ1-1; perhaps TRBD1 as D (5 bases). The germline CDR1 and CDR2 sequences are KGHSH and LQKENI. Deletions cut 3 bases from V and 10 bases from J, with 15 bases between. This CDR3 has 13 residues. For the CDR3, the DNA is TGTGCCAGCTCACCGATAGGGGACGTCGTAGCTTTCTTT. Amino acids: CASSPIGDVVAFF.

About this clonotype: For a library built for alpha chains, this beta chain is a stray read; little rests on its size. This chain links TRBV4-3 with TRBJ2-7, with TRBD2 as a possible D gene (5 bases). The V end lost 1 base, the J end lost 4 bases, and 8 bases lay between the germline ends. CDR3 length: 13 amino acids. In germline, CDR1 is LGHNA, CDR2 YSLEER. The CDR3 DNA sequence: TGCGCCAGCAGCCAAGCCCCGGGGTACGAGCAGTACTTC. It translates to CASSQAPGYEQYF.

This clonotype is deemed medium-sized. The library was built for alpha chains, so this beta chain is an off-target read and its size means little. The chain couples TRBV5-4 to TRBJ2-7, with D unresolved. The germline V and J ends were trimmed by 4 bases and 6 bases, with 14 bases remaining between them. Germline CDR1 is SGHNT and CDR2 is YYREEE (reference sequence). The CDR3 extends over 13 amino acids. CDR3 DNA sequence: TGTGCCAGCAGCCTTGAGAACCTCTTCGAGCAGTACTTC. Its translation is CASSLENLFEQYF.

Relative to its sample, this clonotype is medium-sized (0.01 to 0.1%). This beta chain represents an off-target read in a library built for alpha chains; its size is of limited meaning. V gene TRBV20-1 combines with J gene TRBJ1-2; 9 bases match TRBD1. CDR1 and CDR2 from the germline V gene are DFQATT and SNEGSKA (reference sequence). The trim removed 3 bases at V and 6 bases at J, leaving 11 bases unmatched. This CDR3 is built from 15 residues. DNA for the CDR3: TGCAGTGCTAGGTCCGCTATACAGGGGGCGGATGGCTACACCTTC. This sequence encodes CSARSAIQGADGYTF.

In its sample, this clonotype ranks as medium-sized. Since the library was made to target alpha chains, this beta chain is a stray read and its abundance is not meaningful. The chain joins TRBV11-1 to TRBJ2-7; D is perhaps TRBD1 or TRBD2 (6 bases each). The V and J ends lost 4 bases and 7 bases respectively, with 17 bases between them. The germline gives CDR1 SGHAT, CDR2 FQDESV (reference sequence). CDR3 size: 14 residues. CDR3 in amino acids: CASSWGSTGGEQYF. The CDR3 region has the DNA TGTGCCAGCAGCTGGGGATCGACAGGAGGGGAGCAGTACTTC.

This clonotype ranks as medium-sized. This beta chain is an off-target read within a library intended for alpha chains, so its frequency means little. This chain uses TRBV28 with TRBJ2-1; D is unclear. Germline lookup yields CDR1 MDHEN and CDR2 SYDVKM. Trimming stripped 7 bases from V and 10 bases from J, with 14 bases between. This CDR3 comprises 12 residues. CDR3 bases: TGTGCCAGCACCGGATCGACACGGGAGCAGTTCTTC. Translating it yields CASTGSTREQFF.

In its sample, this clonotype ranks as large. Little can be read into the size of this beta chain, an off-target read in a library designed for alpha chains. The V call is TRBV21-1, the J call TRBJ2-7; the D call of TRBD1 is as the table states it, not checked on the DNA. TRBV21-1 is classified as a pseudogene. The length of the CDR3 is 17 residues. The CDR3: CASTGWRGQGASYEQYV. In nucleotides, the CDR3 is TGTGCCAGCACGGGCTGGAGGGGACAGGGGGCGTCCTACGAGCAGTACGTC.

Judged by abundance, this clonotype is medium-sized. Because the library targeted alpha chains, this beta chain is an off-target read whose size means little. The chain couples TRBV7-6 to TRBJ2-3, with 8 bases that match TRBD1. The CDR3 has 18 amino acids. The V and J ends lost 2 bases and 1 base, in that order; junction bases with no gene match: 11. Germline assignment: CDR1 SGHVS and CDR2 FNYEAQ. CDR3 nucleotide sequence: TGTGCCAGCAGCTTACAAGGCAGGGGGCGCTCGGGCACAGATACGCAGTATTTT. Its translation is CASSLQGRGRSGTDTQYF.

Notes on this clonotype: This beta chain represents an off-target read in a library built for alpha chains; its size is of limited meaning. The rearrangement uses TRBV9 and TRBJ2-2; D is unresolved. The length of the CDR3 is 14 residues. The ends were cut back, 7 bases at V and 4 bases at J, with 14 bases in the middle. The germline V gene encodes CDR1 SGDLS and CDR2 YYNGEE. For the CDR3, the DNA is TGTGCCAGCTCCCCCCTGGTCTCCACCGGGGAGCTGTTTTTT. Translated, it gives CASSPLVSTGELFF.

By share, this clonotype ranks as medium-sized. In a library made to pick up alpha chains, this beta chain is a stray read with a size that means little. The chain links TRBV7-3 to TRBJ2-3, with D tentatively TRBD2 (5 bases). This CDR3 comprises 14 residues. The V and J ends lost 2 bases and 3 bases respectively, with 9 bases between them. In germline, CDR1 is SGHTA, CDR2 FQGTGA. The CDR3 bases are TGTGCCAGCAGCTTATCAACTAGGACAGATACGCAGTATTTT. Its translation is CASSLSTRTDTQYF.

This clonotype is termed medium-sized (0.01 to 0.1%). Within a library made for alpha chains, this beta chain is off target, and its count is uninformative. V usage is TRBV14 and J usage is TRBJ2-3, with no clear D. Germline V CDR1 and CDR2: SGHDN, FVKESK. The CDR3 length is 13 residues. Trimming pared 7 bases from V and 2 bases from J, leaving 10 bases between. This CDR3 reads CASNQRFTDTQYF. CDR3 DNA sequence: TGTGCCAGCAATCAGCGATTCACAGATACGCAGTATTTT.

This clonotype was seen a few times. This beta chain came through as a stray read in a library set up for alpha chains, and its size says little. This chain uses TRBV4-3 with TRBJ1-2, with a weak D call TRBD1 (6 bases). From germline, CDR1 is LGHNA and CDR2 YSLEER. Trimming took 1 base from V and 4 from J, leaving 13 bases between them. This CDR3 has 15 amino acids. The DNA of the CDR3 is TGCGCCAGCAGCCAAGCCGGGGGGCAGGGCTATGGCTACACCTTC. Translated, it gives CASSQAGGQGYGYTF.

This clonotype was recorded only once. This beta chain is a stray read from a library made for alpha chains; its abundance is not meaningful. V usage is TRBV20-1 and J usage is TRBJ2-7; D is unresolved. The CDR3 is made up of 11 amino acids. V was clipped by 5 bases and J by 5 bases, with 10 bases between them. Germline values: CDR1 DFQATT, CDR2 SNEGSKA (reference sequence). The CDR3 bases are TGCAGTGCTCCTAGGATTGACGAGCAGTACTTC. Translating it yields CSAPRIDEQYF.

This clonotype is labeled medium-sized. Since the library was made to target alpha chains, this beta chain is a stray read and its abundance is not meaningful. The rearrangement uses TRBV29-1 and TRBJ2-3; the D is unclear. Per germline, CDR1 SQVTM and CDR2 ANQGSEA. The V end lost 2 bases, the J end lost 2 bases, and 5 bases lay between the germline ends. The CDR3 consists of 12 residues. CDR3 in amino acids: CSVEQITDTQYF. The CDR3 coding sequence is TGCAGCGTTGAACAAATCACAGATACGCAGTATTTT.

By share, this clonotype ranks as medium-sized (0.01 to 0.1%). The library was built for alpha chains, so this beta chain is an off-target read and its size means little. The chain has TRBV13 and TRBJ2-3; weak D call: TRBD2 (6 bases). This CDR3 is 18 amino acids long. V was shortened by 5 bases and J by 1 base, with 22 bases between the two germline ends. Germline lookup yields CDR1 PRHDT and CDR2 FYEKMQ (reference sequence). The DNA of the CDR3 is TGTGCCAGCAGCGCCATCCTACAGGAGGGGATTCGCACAGATACGCAGTATTTT. Translation: CASSAILQEGIRTDTQYF.

By share, this clonotype ranks as medium-sized. Little can be read into the size of this beta chain, an off-target read in a library designed for alpha chains. The chain couples TRBV7-2 to TRBJ1-1, with 8 positions matching TRBD1. Germline trimming cut 5 bases from V and 11 bases from J; bases unmatched to any gene: 22. This CDR3 is 17 amino acids long. In germline, CDR1 is SGHTA, CDR2 FQGNSA. The CDR3 loop is CASSQNMKGTGRFVAFF. CDR3 nucleotides: TGTGCCAGCAGCCAAAATATGAAAGGGACAGGACGGTTTGTCGCTTTCTTT. Looking up the rest from reference TRBV7-2 and TRBJ1-1 gives the full variable domain: GAGVSQSPSNKVTEKGKDVELRCDPISGHTALYWYRQSLGQGLEFLIYFQGNSAPDKSGLPSDRFSAERTGGSVSTLTIQRTQQEDSAVYLCASSQNMKGTGRFVAFFGQGTRLTVV.

This clonotype qualifies as large. This beta chain slipped into a library made for alpha chains as a stray read, so its size is not meaningful. This chain uses TRBV9 with TRBJ1-2; D remains unclear. The V gene's germline CDR1 is SGDLS and CDR2 YYNGEE. Trimming shortened V by 4 bases and J by 6 bases, and 19 bases separated the two germline ends. CDR3 size: 15 residues. In DNA form, the CDR3 reads TGTGCCAGCAGCTCCTTAGGAGGGAAGAAGGATGGCTACACCTTC. Its protein product is CASSSLGGKKDGYTF.

Comment on this clonotype: Since the library was made to target alpha chains, this beta chain is a stray read and its abundance is not meaningful. The chain is built from TRBV6-5 and TRBJ2-1; D possibly matches TRBD1 or TRBD2 (6 bases each). CDR1 is MNHEY, CDR2 SVGAGI, per germline. This CDR3 is 16 amino acids long. V lost 7 bases and J lost 7, with 23 bases in between. The DNA of the CDR3 is TGTGCCAGCAATCCGCGGGACCCGCAGGGGAAAAATGAGCAGTTCTTC. It is translated as CASNPRDPQGKNEQFF.

By frequency in the sample, this clonotype is medium-sized (0.01 to 0.1%). This beta chain is an off-target read within a library intended for alpha chains, so its frequency means little. V usage is TRBV27 and J usage is TRBJ2-7; the match to TRBD2 covers 7 bases. Trimming cost V 5 bases and J 4 bases; bases outside gene matches: 11. The CDR3 totals 15 residues. Germline V gene lookup returns CDR1 MNHEY and CDR2 SMNVEV (reference sequence). The CDR3 spells CASSRSTGGSYEQYF. The CDR3 DNA follows: TGTGCCAGCAGTCGGTCTACGGGGGGTTCGTACGAGCAGTACTTC.

Relative to its sample, this clonotype is large. Little can be read into the size of this beta chain, an off-target read in a library designed for alpha chains. The gene calls are TRBV7-2 and TRBJ1-1; possible D gene TRBD1, 5 bases. Looked up from germline, CDR1 is SGHTA and CDR2 is FQGNSA. The CDR3 contains 12 residues. V was shortened by 1 base and J by 6 bases, with 6 bases between the two germline ends. In DNA form, the CDR3 reads TGTGCCAGCAGCTTAGGGGGCCCTGAAGCTTTCTTT. It yields the protein CASSLGGPEAFF. The whole variable domain, remainder taken from reference TRBV7-2 and TRBJ1-1, is GAGVSQSPSNKVTEKGKDVELRCDPISGHTALYWYRQSLGQGLEFLIYFQGNSAPDKSGLPSDRFSAERTGGSVSTLTIQRTQQEDSAVYLCASSLGGPEAFFGQGTRLTVV.

In its sample, this clonotype was seen many times. With the library built for alpha chains, this beta chain is off target and its frequency is not meaningful. The DNA for the CDR3 is TGTGCCAGCAGCCATGTAGGCAGGGGCAACACTGAAGCTTTCTTT. Amino acids: CASSHVGRGNTEAFF. The J gene is TRBJ1-1, the V gene TRBV3-1; D perhaps matches TRBD1 (6 bases). This CDR3 is 15 amino acids long. Germline lookup yields CDR1 LGHDT and CDR2 YNNKEL (reference sequence). With 3 bases removed from V and 2 bases from J, the gap between germline ends came to 13 bases.

This clonotype ranks as medium-sized. With the library built for alpha chains, this beta chain is off target and its frequency is not meaningful. The genes are TRBV29-1 and TRBJ2-7; TRBD1 aligns across 9 bases. Germline trimming cut 7 bases from V and 6 bases from J; bases unmatched to any gene: 7. Germline assignment: CDR1 SQVTM and CDR2 ANQGSEA. This CDR3 comprises 12 residues. CDR3 coding DNA: TGCAGCGCCGGGGACAGGGAATTCGAGCAGTACTTC. It codes for CSAGDREFEQYF.